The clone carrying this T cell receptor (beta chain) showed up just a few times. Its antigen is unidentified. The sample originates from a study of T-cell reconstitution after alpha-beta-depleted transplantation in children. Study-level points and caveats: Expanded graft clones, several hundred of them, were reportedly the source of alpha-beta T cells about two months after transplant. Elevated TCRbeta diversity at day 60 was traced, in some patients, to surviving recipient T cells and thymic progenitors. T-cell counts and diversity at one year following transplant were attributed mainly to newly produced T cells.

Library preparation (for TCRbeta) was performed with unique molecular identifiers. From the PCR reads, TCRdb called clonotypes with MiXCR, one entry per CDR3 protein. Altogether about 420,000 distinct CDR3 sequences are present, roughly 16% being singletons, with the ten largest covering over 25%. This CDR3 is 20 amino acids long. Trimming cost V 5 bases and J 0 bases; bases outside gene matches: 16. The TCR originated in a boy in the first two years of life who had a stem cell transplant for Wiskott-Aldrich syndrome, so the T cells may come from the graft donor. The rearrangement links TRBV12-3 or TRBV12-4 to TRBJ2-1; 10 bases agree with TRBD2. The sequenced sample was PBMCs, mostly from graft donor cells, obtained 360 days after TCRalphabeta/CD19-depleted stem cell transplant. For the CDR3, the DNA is TGTGCCAGCAGTCCCTCGGGGCTAGCGGGAGTAAGGAGCTCCTACAATGAGCAGTTCTTC. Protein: CASSPSGLAGVRSSYNEQFF.